One and the same sample provided the 22 T cell receptor beta chains below, sequenced in a study of blood T cells in healthy people across ages. The authors ran a second PCR of about 7 to 11 cycles using a sample-barcoded 5' primer and a J-beta primer mix. TCRdb called the 5' RACE reads again in MiXCR, with one record for every CDR3 protein. The sample has some 1.7 million distinct CDR3 sequences; 28% are singletons. The sample was blood. Receptors were obtained from a woman in her thirties in good health.

This clonotype was counted ten times or more. The rearrangement links TRBV5-6 to TRBJ2-7, with TRBD1 as a possible D gene (6 bases). Germline CDR1 SGHDT, CDR2 YYEEEE. This CDR3 contains 14 residues. Trimming stripped 4 bases from V and 0 bases from J, with 11 bases between. The CDR3 sequence is CASSDRDISYEQYF. The DNA of the CDR3 is TGTGCCAGCAGCGATCGGGACATCTCCTACGAGCAGTACTTC. Based on the CDR3 plus reference TRBV5-6 and TRBJ2-7, the full variable domain is DAGVTQSPTHLIKTRGQQVTLRCSPKSGHDTVSWYQQALGQGPQFIFQYYEEEERQRGNFPDRFSGHQFPNYSSELNVNALLLGDSALYLCASSDRDISYEQYFGPGTRLTVT.

With respect to this clonotype: This clone may be a read error of a much larger clone one base away. This chain connects TRBV15 to TRBJ2-1, with TRBD2 matching over 13 bases. Germline-derived CDR1 and CDR2 are LNHNV and YYDKDF (reference sequence). The CDR3 runs to 16 residues. The CDR3 sequence: CATSSQGLAGTNEQVF. CDR3 bases: TGTGCCACCAGCAGTCAGGGACTAGCGGGGACCAATGAGCAGGTCTTC.

This clonotype was seen a few times. V is TRBV12-3 or TRBV12-4 and J is TRBJ1-3; D not resolved. Trimming removed 6 bases from V and 2 bases from J, with 17 bases in between. CDR3 length: 16 residues. The CDR3 spells CASRPVRGRTGNTIYF. For the CDR3, the DNA is TGTGCCAGCAGGCCGGTGCGAGGGAGGACTGGAAACACCATATATTTT.

The rearrangement uses TRBV6-6 and TRBJ2-7; 9 bases map to TRBD1. With V trimmed by 0 bases and J by 5 bases, 5 bases remained unmatched. There are 15 residues in the CDR3. CDR1 MNHNY and CDR2 SVGAGI come from the germline V gene (reference sequence). The CDR3 reads CASSYSMTGGNEQYF. The CDR3 region has the DNA TGTGCCAGCAGTTACTCTATGACAGGGGGGAACGAGCAGTACTTC.

This clonotype has more than one count but fewer than ten. The rearrangement uses TRBV7-2 and TRBJ2-5, with unresolved D. The CDR3 totals 14 residues. Germline CDR1 and CDR2: SGHTA and FQGNSA. The V end was cut by 3 bases, the J end by 5 bases, with 13 bases between. CDR3 sequence reads: CASSLASVAETQYF. The CDR3 DNA is TGTGCCAGCAGCTTGGCGTCTGTAGCTGAGACCCAGTACTTC.

This clonotype has a handful of counts. The rearrangement joins TRBV5-1 to TRBJ2-1; 10 bases match TRBD2. J was trimmed by 6 bases and V by 3 bases; bases with no gene match: 9. The CDR3 has 16 residues. Germline assignment: CDR1 SGHRS and CDR2 YFSETQ. The CDR3 DNA is TGCGCCAGCAGCTCCCTTGGGCTAGCGGGAGCCAATGAGCAGTTCTTC. It is translated as CASSSLGLAGANEQFF. The entire variable domain, with the rest obtained from reference TRBV5-1 and TRBJ2-1, is as follows: KAGVTQTPRYLIKTRGQQVTLSCSPISGHRSVSWYQQTPGQGLQFLFEYFSETQRNKGNFPGRFSGRQFSNSRSEMNVSTLELGDSALYLCASSSLGLAGANEQFFGPGTRLTVL.

In this sample, this clonotype turned up once. The J gene is TRBJ2-2, the V gene TRBV6-1; TRBD1 agrees at 8 bases. The CDR3 has 14 amino acids. Germline-derived CDR1 and CDR2 are MNHNS and SASEGT. Losses at the gene ends were 6 bases for V and 6 bases for J; bases not matched to a gene: 6. CDR3 in amino acids: CASRIGQGSGELFF. The DNA for the CDR3 is TGTGCCAGCAGGATCGGACAGGGATCCGGGGAGCTGTTTTTT.

The rearrangement links TRBV5-1 to TRBJ2-1; 7 bases agree with TRBD1. After removal of 5 bases from V and 2 bases from J, the junction contained 7 bases not matched to a gene. The CDR3 is 15 residues long. The germline CDR1 and CDR2 sequences are SGHRS and YFSETQ. The CDR3: CASRRAQGAYNEQFF. The CDR3, as DNA: TGCGCCAGCAGAAGGGCGCAGGGGGCCTACAATGAGCAGTTCTTC. The variable domain in full, completed from reference TRBV5-1 and TRBJ2-1, reads KAGVTQTPRYLIKTRGQQVTLSCSPISGHRSVSWYQQTPGQGLQFLFEYFSETQRNKGNFPGRFSGRQFSNSRSEMNVSTLELGDSALYLCASRRAQGAYNEQFFGPGTRLTVL.

The V gene is TRBV24-1, the J gene TRBJ2-1; D is uncertain. The V gene's germline CDR1 is KGHDR and CDR2 SFDVKD. The CDR3 has 14 amino acids. Trimming stripped 8 bases from V and 1 base from J, with 11 bases between. CDR3 DNA: TGTGCCACCAACGTTGGGGTGTCCTACAATGAGCAGTTCTTC. Its protein product is CATNVGVSYNEQFF.

This chain connects TRBV5-1 to TRBJ2-5; 7 bases agree with TRBD2. V dropped 4 bases and J dropped 2; count of bases not matched to a gene: 8. CDR1 is SGHRS and CDR2 is YFSETQ in the germline V gene. The CDR3 has 15 residues. The CDR3 protein is CASSEAGLDQETQYF. The CDR3, as DNA: TGCGCCAGCAGCGAGGCTGGACTAGATCAAGAGACCCAGTACTTC.

This clonotype was seen many times. This CDR3 is CSAKTGSNEKLFF. In nucleotides, the CDR3 is TGCAGTGCCAAGACAGGGAGTAATGAAAAACTGTTTTTT. The chain has TRBV20-1 and TRBJ1-4; 7 bases agree with TRBD1. The germline V gene has CDR1 DFQATT and CDR2 SNEGSKA (reference sequence). V lost 6 bases and J lost 4; bases outside the gene matches: 5. The CDR3 totals 13 residues.

The chain recombines TRBV5-1 with TRBJ1-4, with 7 bases matching TRBD1. The CDR3 has 18 residues. CDR1 is SGHRS, CDR2 YFSETQ, per germline. V shed 7 bases and J 8 bases; nucleotides not matched to a gene: 23. CDR3 DNA: TGCGCCAGCCGACGCCAACAGGGGTCGGAAGTTCAGTGGGAAAAACTGTTTTTT. Protein sequence: CASRRQQGSEVQWEKLFF.

This clonotype was observed a few times. The CDR3 reads CSAQDLTGSTDTQYF. The DNA of the CDR3 is TGCAGTGCCCAGGACCTGACGGGAAGCACAGATACGCAGTATTTT. The V call is TRBV20-1, the J call TRBJ2-3; D might be TRBD2 (5 bases). The germline gives CDR1 DFQATT, CDR2 SNEGSKA (reference sequence). Trimming left V 6 bases short and J 0 bases short, with 16 bases between. The CDR3 spans 15 residues.

The chain carries TRBV2 and TRBJ2-5; D not resolved. This CDR3 comprises 14 residues. Trimming left V 2 bases short and J 2 bases short, with 9 bases between. Germline values: CDR1 SNHLY, CDR2 FYNNEI. This CDR3 reads CASSEIGGQETQYF. For the CDR3, the DNA is TGTGCCAGCAGTGAAATCGGCGGACAAGAGACCCAGTACTTC.

This clonotype was seen only a few times. The chain combines TRBV29-1 with TRBJ1-2, with 7 nucleotides matching TRBD1. The CDR3 is made up of 13 amino acids. Trimming took 4 bases from V and 4 from J; bases not matched to a gene: 6. Germline values: CDR1 SQVTM, CDR2 ANQGSEA. The CDR3 nucleotides read TGCAGCGTTGTGAGGGGGCCGATCTATGGCTACACCTTC. Translation gives CSVVRGPIYGYTF.

This chain connects TRBV2 to TRBJ1-4; 7 bases match TRBD1. J lost 9 bases, V lost 7 bases, and 11 bases had no gene match. Germline V gene lookup returns CDR1 SNHLY and CDR2 FYNNEI. This CDR3 comprises 14 residues. The CDR3 loop is CASTGPGGAQKLFF. The DNA for the CDR3 is TGTGCCAGCACCGGCCCAGGGGGGGCCCAAAAACTGTTTTTT. The whole variable domain, filled in from reference TRBV2 and TRBJ1-4, reads EPEVTQTPSHQVTQMGQEVILRCVPISNHLYFYWYRQILGQKVEFLVSFYNNEISEKSEIFDDQFSVERPDGSNFTLKIRSTKLEDSAMYFCASTGPGGAQKLFFGSGTQLSVL.

This clonotype was recorded once. The rearrangement links TRBV21-1 to TRBJ1-5; the table's D call of TRBD1 was not tested on the DNA. TRBV21-1 is a recognized pseudogene. The CDR3 loop spans 19 amino acids. Here the CDR3 reads CASSTGDRGVSWHNQPQHF. DNA of the CDR3: TGTGCCAGCAGCACCGGGGACAGGGGGGTAAGCTGGCATAATCAGCCCCAGCATTTT.

This clonotype was seen more than once but under ten times. V is TRBV4-2 and J is TRBJ2-7; D unresolved. The V and J ends lost 1 base and 3 bases respectively, with 10 bases between them. The CDR3 contains 14 residues. CDR1 is LGHNA, CDR2 YNFKEQ, per germline. CDR3: CASSQGEVGYEQYF. CDR3 in DNA: TGTGCCAGCAGCCAAGGTGAAGTTGGCTACGAGCAGTACTTC.

This clonotype has just a few counts. The chain combines TRBV30 with TRBJ2-1, with TRBD2 matching over 8 bases. The CDR3 extends over 13 amino acids. Germline-derived CDR1 and CDR2 are GTSNPN and SVGIG (reference sequence). J lost 13 bases, V lost 2 bases, and 10 bases had no gene match. The CDR3 DNA reads TGTGCCTGGAGTAGGGCGGGAGGTATTGATCAGTTCTTC. Residues: CAWSRAGGIDQFF. Full variable domain (missing parts from reference TRBV30 and TRBJ2-1): SQTIHQWPATLVQPVGSPLSLECTVEGTSNPNLYWYRQAAGRGLQLLFYSVGIGQISSEVPQNLSASRPQDRQFILSSKKLLLSDSGFYLCAWSRAGGIDQFFGPGTRLTVL.

This clonotype was counted at least ten times. This chain links TRBV5-6 with TRBJ2-4, with TRBD1 identical over 7 bases. CDR1 and CDR2 (germline): SGHDT, YYEEEE. The CDR3 is made up of 15 amino acids. V trimming: 4 bases; J trimming: 1 base; junction bases outside the gene matches: 5. In DNA form, the CDR3 reads TGTGCCAGCAGCGTCATGACAGGGGCCAAAAACATTCAGTACTTC. This gives the protein CASSVMTGAKNIQYF.

CDR3 residues: CAIGRAQSYEQYF. Here the CDR3 DNA reads TGTGCCATCGGGAGGGCTCAATCCTACGAGCAGTACTTC. The rearrangement uses TRBV10-3 and TRBJ2-7, with 7 bases fitting TRBD2. CDR3 size: 13 residues. V lost 8 bases to trimming and J lost 1 base; unmatched junction nucleotides: 5. In germline, CDR1 is ENHRY, CDR2 SYGVKD.

J is TRBJ2-4 and V is TRBV19; TRBD1 or TRBD2 may be the D gene (6 bases each). The CDR3 extends over 15 amino acids. CDR1 is LNHDA and CDR2 is SQIVND in the germline V gene (reference sequence). Trimming took off 5 bases at V and 4 bases at J, with 15 bases between the two ends. CDR3 DNA sequence: TGTGCCAGTAGTGAGTCGACGGGGGCGAAAAACATTCAGTACTTC. Amino acid sequence: CASSESTGAKNIQYF.